The clone carrying this T cell receptor beta chain showed up just a few times. The source of the sample is a study of blood T cell repertoires in COVID-19. Across the study: The analysed material was cDNA or gDNA that came from T cells, B-cell-depleted T cells, or PBMCs.

TCRdb's table, derived via immunoSEQ multiplex PCR, lists solely in-frame clones and lacks some. The sample consists of fewer than 250,000 clones, 70% to 90% of them appearing once. V was trimmed by 3 bases and J by 0 bases, leaving 9 bases between them. CDR1 and CDR2 from the germline V gene are SGHAT and FQNNGV. This CDR3 comprises 15 residues. V gene TRBV11-2 combines with J gene TRBJ1-5; D not resolved. The TCR comes from a man between 50 and 59 years old with acute or convalescent COVID-19. Sequencing input: peripheral blood. As DNA, the CDR3 is TGTGCCAGCAGCTTTGGTTTCGGTAGCAATCAGCCCCAGCATTTT. This codes for CASSFGFGSNQPQHF.